The rows below give T cell receptor beta chains drawn from one sample of a study of blood T cell repertoires in COVID-19. Method: immunoSEQ multiplex PCR; TCRdb's copy keeps in-frame clones and lacks some. This sample carries about 120,000 clones, approximately 80% of them seen once, and the ten largest clones take about 3.8%. The sequencing input was peripheral blood. These receptors were collected from a woman between 50 and 59 years old with acute or convalescent COVID-19. CDR3s include the opening cysteine and the closing phenylalanine or tryptophan. Fields, in order: J gene, D gene, V gene, clone size, CDR3 protein, CDR3 DNA. D genes are given only for firm matches. Clone size is stated in some rows and not others, as once, few, many or a class when expanded.

TRBJ1-3 TRBD1 TRBV5-1 . CASSPQGGSGNTIYF TGCGCCAGCAGCCCACAGGGGGGCTCAGGAAACACCATATATTTT
TRBJ1-5 TRBD1 TRBV10-3 . CASAGQVDQPQHF TGTGCCTCCGCGGGACAGGTGGACCAGCCCCAGCATTTT
TRBJ1-2 TRBD1 TRBV29-1 many CSVDPGGWSYGYTF TGCAGCGTTGATCCAGGGGGATGGTCCTATGGCTACACCTTC
TRBJ1-1 TRBD1 TRBV27 . CASRLTGGTEAFF TGTGCCAGCAGATTGACAGGGGGCACTGAAGCTTTCTTT
TRBJ1-1 . TRBV16 . CASSLNRGGAYTEAFF TGTGCCAGCAGCCTCAATAGGGGGGGAGCTTACACTGAAGCTTTCTTT
TRBJ2-1 . TRBV11-2 . CASSPRVSSYNEQFF TGTGCCAGCAGCCCACGGGTAAGCTCCTACAATGAGCAGTTCTTC
TRBJ1-4 . TRBV30 . CAWRRSANEKLFF TGTGCCTGGCGGAGGTCAGCTAATGAAAAACTGTTTTTT
TRBJ2-1 . TRBV3-1/TRBV3-2 . CASSQRSNNEQFF TGTGCCAGCAGCCAACGTAGTAACAATGAGCAGTTCTTC
TRBJ2-5 TRBD2 TRBV28 . CASRQTSGSPLQETQYF TGTGCCAGCAGGCAGACTAGCGGGAGTCCACTCCAAGAGACCCAGTACTTC
TRBJ1-1 . TRBV10-2 . CASSESPRSAFF TGCGCCAGCAGTGAGTCCCCTAGGTCAGCTTTCTTT
TRBJ1-1 . TRBV28 few CASRAGQLNTEAFF TGTGCCAGCCGTGCCGGACAGTTGAACACTGAAGCTTTCTTT
TRBJ2-3 TRBD1 TRBV5-5 . CASSLEQGGEADTQYF TGTGCCAGCAGCTTGGAACAGGGGGGAGAAGCAGATACGCAGTATTTT
TRBJ2-2 . TRBV18 . CASSPGGVDTGELFF TGTGCCAGCTCACCAGGCGGGGTGGACACCGGGGAGCTGTTTTTT
TRBJ2-4 . TRBV6-5 . CASSYSVLAKNIQYF TGTGCCAGCAGTTACTCAGTACTAGCCAAAAACATTCAGTACTTC
TRBJ2-1 TRBD2 TRBV5-1 . CASSFGTSDNNEQFF TGCGCCAGCAGCTTCGGGACTAGCGATAACAATGAGCAGTTCTTC
TRBJ2-3 TRBD2 TRBV5-1 . CASSSGRSPDTQYF TGCGCCAGCAGTTCCGGGAGGAGCCCAGATACGCAGTATTTT
TRBJ2-2 . TRBV6-5 few CASKPNTGELFF TGTGCCAGCAAGCCGAACACCGGGGAGCTGTTTTTT
TRBJ2-3 TRBD2 TRBV18 . CASSPEMWPSGTQYF TGTGCCAGCTCACCAGAAATGTGGCCTAGCGGAACGCAGTATTTT
TRBJ1-1 . TRBV28 . CASSFLLMNTEAFF TGTGCCAGCAGTTTTCTGCTAATGAACACTGAAGCTTTCTTT
TRBJ1-3 . TRBV30 . CAWKIQMGNTIYF TGTGCCTGGAAAATCCAGATGGGAAACACCATATATTTT
TRBJ2-1 TRBD2 TRBV3-1/TRBV3-2 . CASKLAGFANEQFF TGTGCCAGCAAACTAGCGGGGTTCGCCAATGAGCAGTTCTTC
TRBJ2-6 . TRBV4-2 few CASSHPGDGANVLTF TGTGCCAGCAGCCATCCAGGGGATGGGGCCAACGTCCTGACTTTC
TRBJ1-4 . TRBV2 . CASSQQGSNEKLFF TGTGCCAGCAGTCAGCAGGGATCTAATGAAAAACTGTTTTTT
TRBJ2-1 TRBD2 TRBV29-1 . CSAGLAGNEQFF TGCAGCGCTGGACTAGCGGGCAATGAGCAGTTCTTC